The 20 T cell receptor beta chains below come from one sample, sequenced in a study of identical twins. In TCRdb, the 5' RACE reads were re-called with MiXCR into one record per CDR3 protein. This sample has approximately 190,000 distinct CDR3 sequences, with about 15% found just once. The sample was also linked to a second study, of T cells expressing NK-cell markers.

The sequenced sample was CD8+ T cells sorted from blood. These receptors all come from a woman aged 18-29 years in good health.

This chain joins TRBV4-1 and TRBJ2-7; D gene unclear. The ends were cut back, 0 bases at V and 0 bases at J, with 9 bases in the middle. Germline-derived CDR1 and CDR2 are MGHRA and YSYEKL. The CDR3 length is 15 residues. The CDR3 reads CASSQESVFSYEQYF. Here the CDR3 DNA reads TGCGCCAGCAGCCAAGAGAGTGTATTCTCCTACGAGCAGTACTTC.

This clonotype was seen more than once but under ten times. The V and J genes are TRBV2 and TRBJ1-5, with D possibly TRBD1 on 5 matching bases. V was cut by 3 bases and J by 0 bases, with 18 bases left in between. The CDR3 has 18 amino acids. Germline loops: CDR1 SNHLY, CDR2 FYNNEI. CDR3 bases: TGTGCCAGCAGTGAGGGATTGGGGACGGATGATAGCAATCAGCCCCAGCATTTT. It yields the protein CASSEGLGTDDSNQPQHF.

This clonotype has only a few counts. The V gene is TRBV20-1, the J gene TRBJ2-1; TRBD1 matches at 12 bases. J was trimmed by 7 bases and V by 6 bases; bases with no gene match: 7. The CDR3 is 14 amino acids. Germline V gives CDR1 DFQATT, CDR2 SNEGSKA (reference sequence). CDR3 amino acids: CSAKMGQGANEQFF. As DNA, the CDR3 is TGCAGTGCAAAGATGGGACAGGGGGCTAATGAGCAGTTCTTC.

This clonotype was observed a handful of times. The chain carries TRBV25-1 and TRBJ1-6; possible D gene TRBD1, 5 bases. The V end was cut by 4 bases, the J end by 8 bases, with 9 bases between. Germline CDR1 reads MGHDK; CDR2 reads SYGVNS. The CDR3 is 13 residues long. CDR3 sequence (DNA): TGTGCCAGCAGTGCGGGGGACGATTCACCCCTCCACTTT. It yields the protein CASSAGDDSPLHF.

The chain recombines TRBV2 with TRBJ2-2; the D is unclear. Germline-derived CDR1 and CDR2 are SNHLY and FYNNEI. Trimming left V 8 bases short and J 4 bases short, with 17 bases between. The CDR3 is 15 amino acids. Written as DNA, the CDR3 is TGTGCCAGCCTAGGATCAAAAGTAGGCACCGGGGAGCTGTTTTTT. Protein: CASLGSKVGTGELFF.

This clonotype appeared many times. Here the CDR3 reads CASSSRDWGNYGYTF. The CDR3 coding sequence is TGTGCCAGCAGCAGCCGGGACTGGGGTAACTATGGCTACACCTTC. The chain is built from TRBV7-9 and TRBJ1-2; D is possibly TRBD1 (5 bases). V was clipped by 5 bases and J by 1 base, with 14 bases between them. Germline CDR1 SEHNR, CDR2 FQNEAQ (reference sequence). There are 15 residues in the CDR3.

In this sample, this clonotype turned up a few times. The chain joins TRBV6-2 or TRBV6-3 to TRBJ2-3; no reliable D call. V dropped 8 bases and J dropped 6 bases, with 15 bases sitting between them. The CDR3 runs 13 residues. Germline V gene data show CDR1 as MNHEY and CDR2 as SVGEGT. Written as DNA, the CDR3 is TGTGCCAGCTCTTCCCTGGTAGAGGATACGCAGTATTTT. Translated: CASSSLVEDTQYF.

CDR3 protein: CASSPSSGGTGELFF. DNA for the CDR3: TGTGCCAGCAGCCCTTCGAGCGGGGGCACCGGGGAGCTGTTTTTT. The J gene is TRBJ2-2, the V gene TRBV5-6; 8 bases align to TRBD2. Germline CDR1 is SGHDT and CDR2 is YYEEEE. The junction had 6 bases not matched to a gene; V was cut back by 4 bases and J by 4 bases. The CDR3 length is 15 residues.

This clonotype was observed a few times. This chain links TRBV11-2 with TRBJ2-3; D is unclear. The CDR3 length is 17 residues. The germline V and J ends were trimmed by 0 bases and 2 bases, with 15 bases remaining between them. From germline, CDR1 is SGHAT and CDR2 FQNNGV. The CDR3: CASSLDAALGHTDTQYF. In nucleotides, the CDR3 is TGTGCCAGCAGCTTAGACGCCGCGCTAGGGCACACAGATACGCAGTATTTT.

This clonotype was observed a handful of times. V is TRBV10-1 and J is TRBJ2-2, with D possibly being TRBD1 (6 bases). There are 15 residues in the CDR3. Trimming cost V 6 bases and J 4 bases, with 15 bases left between them. The germline gives CDR1 WNHNN, CDR2 SYGVQD (reference sequence). In DNA, the CDR3 is TGCGCCAGCAGCGTATCGGGCAGGGGCACCGGGGAGCTGTTTTTT. Translating gives CASSVSGRGTGELFF.

The chain recombines TRBV7-9 with TRBJ2-1; D gene ambiguous. The CDR3 loop spans 12 amino acids. V was cut by 7 bases and J by 5 bases, with 9 bases left in between. Per the germline V gene, CDR1 is SEHNR and CDR2 is FQNEAQ (reference sequence). DNA for the CDR3: TGTGCCAGCAACATGAAGAACAATGAGCAGTTCTTC. Its translation: CASNMKNNEQFF.

In its sample, this clonotype was seen many times. The rearrangement uses TRBV3-1 and TRBJ2-7, with TRBD2 identical over 9 bases. V trimming: 11 bases; J trimming: 6 bases; junction bases outside the gene matches: 8. CDR1 LGHDT and CDR2 YNNKEL come from the germline V gene (reference sequence). This CDR3 region has 12 residues. CDR3 sequence (DNA): TGTGCCTCCCGGGGACTAGCACTCGAGCAGTACTTC. Its translation is CASRGLALEQYF.

The chain links TRBV5-1 to TRBJ2-7; a possible D gene is TRBD2 (6 bases). The ends were cut back, 1 base at V and 5 bases at J, with 13 bases in the middle. The CDR3 has 14 residues. The germline gives CDR1 SGHRS, CDR2 YFSETQ. The CDR3 region is CASSLNGGLDEQYF. CDR3 nucleotides: TGCGCCAGCAGCTTGAATGGAGGGCTCGACGAGCAGTACTTC. Filled out from reference TRBV5-1 and TRBJ2-7, the complete variable domain reads KAGVTQTPRYLIKTRGQQVTLSCSPISGHRSVSWYQQTPGQGLQFLFEYFSETQRNKGNFPGRFSGRQFSNSRSEMNVSTLELGDSALYLCASSLNGGLDEQYFGPGTRLTVT.

This clonotype was recorded a few times. This chain joins TRBV7-9 and TRBJ2-7; tentatively, D is TRBD2 (6 bases). This CDR3 is 13 amino acids long. Looked up from germline, CDR1 is SEHNR and CDR2 is FQNEAQ (reference sequence). Trimming shortened V by 11 bases and J by 4 bases, and 18 bases separated the two germline ends. As DNA, the CDR3 is TGTGCCGGGGAGGTTGGAGGATCGTACGAGCAGTACTTC. Encoded protein: CAGEVGGSYEQYF.

The rearrangement joins TRBV6-5 to TRBJ1-1; TRBD1 matches at 9 bases. The junction had 2 bases not matched to a gene; V was cut back by 0 bases and J by 6 bases. Germline CDR1 and CDR2: MNHEY and SVGAGI. This CDR3 is 14 amino acids long. CDR3 nucleotide sequence: TGTGCCAGCAGTTACTCCCACAGGGGGCCTGAAGCTTTCTTT. Its protein is CASSYSHRGPEAFF.

This clonotype was picked up a small number of times. The rearrangement joins TRBV6-5 to TRBJ2-1, with TRBD2 as a possible D gene (6 bases). Trimming removed 2 bases from V and 0 bases from J, with 11 bases in between. This CDR3 is built from 16 residues. Germline lookup yields CDR1 MNHEY and CDR2 SVGAGI. DNA of the CDR3: TGTGCCAGCAGTTACGCGGCGGGGAGCTCCTACAATGAGCAGTTCTTC. The encoded protein is CASSYAAGSSYNEQFF.

This clonotype turned up a few times. The V gene is TRBV29-1, the J gene TRBJ2-2; D is perhaps TRBD1 (6 bases). Trimming took 2 bases from V and 4 from J, leaving 11 bases between them. Looked up from germline, CDR1 is SQVTM and CDR2 is ANQGSEA. The length of the CDR3 is 14 residues. The CDR3 nucleotides are TGCAGCGTTGAACGCGGCAGGGGCACCGGGGAGCTGTTTTTT. This encodes CSVERGRGTGELFF.

This clonotype was seen a few times. This sequence joins TRBV20-1 and TRBJ2-1; the D is unclear. There are 15 residues in the CDR3. The germline V and J ends were trimmed by 6 bases and 6 bases, with 21 bases remaining between them. In germline, CDR1 is DFQATT, CDR2 SNEGSKA (reference sequence). This CDR3 reads CSAPPAVPWANEQFF. Here the CDR3 DNA reads TGCAGTGCCCCCCCCGCGGTACCATGGGCCAATGAGCAGTTCTTC.

This chain uses TRBV4-3 with TRBJ2-5; D gene unclear. The CDR3 totals 15 residues. V gave up 0 bases and J gave up 1 base, with 9 bases separating them. Germline CDR1 reads LGHNA; CDR2 reads YSLEER. CDR3 DNA: TGCGCCAGCAGCCAAGAAGGGATCGGCCAAGAGACCCAGTACTTC. Translating it yields CASSQEGIGQETQYF.

V usage is TRBV20-1 and J usage is TRBJ2-1; perhaps TRBD2 as D (7 bases). There are 13 residues in the CDR3. V was clipped by 6 bases and J by 3 bases, with 12 bases between them. The germline gives CDR1 DFQATT, CDR2 SNEGSKA (reference sequence). The CDR3 reads CSALGGGYNEQFF. CDR3 in DNA: TGCAGTGCCCTAGGGGGGGGCTACAATGAGCAGTTCTTC.